These T cell receptor beta chains were read from a single sample in a study of regulatory T cells in long-lasting Graves disease. TCRdb recomputed calls from the multiplex PCR reads with MiXCR, one row per CDR3 protein. This sample has around 460,000 distinct CDR3 sequences, with 22% found just once. Source: peripheral blood mononuclear cells (PBMCs), taken when the disease was refractory, from a patient treated with antithyroid drugs. The receptors stem from a female donor with Graves disease. Each CDR3 is given with its conserved first and last residue. Each record gives: J gene, V gene, D gene, clone size, CDR3 DNA, CDR3 protein. The D gene is left open where the match is weak. Expanded clones get a size class; other rows say once, few or many, or leave the size out.

TRBJ2-1 | TRBV28 | - | - | TGTGCCAGCAGTTTCTCGGGGTTGAATGAGCAGTTCTTC | CASSFSGLNEQFF
TRBJ2-2 | TRBV7-8 | TRBD2 | - | TGTGCCAGCAGCTTGGGACTAGCGGGACCTATCAACACCGGGGAGCTGTTTTTT | CASSLGLAGPINTGELFF
TRBJ1-6 | TRBV30 | - | few | TGTGCCTGGAGTGTACGAGGACTCCTCCACTTT | CAWSVRGLLHF
TRBJ1-5 | TRBV12-3/TRBV12-4 | - | - | TGTGCCAGCAGTCACGAAGTGGGGGCCCGGCAGCCCCAGCATTTT | CASSHEVGARQPQHF
TRBJ1-2 | TRBV7-2 | - | many | TGTGCCAGCAGCCCTAACAGGGCGGCTTCTTATGGCTACACCTTC | CASSPNRAASYGYTF
TRBJ1-1 | TRBV30 | - | - | TGTGCCTGGAACCGGTTGAACACTGAAGTTTTCTTT | CAWNRLNTEVFF
TRBJ1-1 | TRBV5-1 | TRBD1 | - | TGCGCCACCAGCCGGGACAGGGTGGACGATGGCACTGAAGCTTTCTTT | CATSRDRVDDGTEAFF
TRBJ2-7 | TRBV7-2 | TRBD2 | - | TGTGCCAGCAGCTTAGTGTCTAGCGGGAGTAGCTACGAGCAGTACTTC | CASSLVSSGSSYEQYF
TRBJ2-1 | TRBV20-1 | - | few | TGCAGTGCTAGCTGGTGGAGGTCCTACAATGAGCAGTTCTTC | CSASWWRSYNEQFF
TRBJ1-3 | TRBV18 | TRBD1 | - | TGTGCCAGCTCCCGGGACAGCGTCTCTGGAAACACCATATATTTT | CASSRDSVSGNTIYF
TRBJ1-4 | TRBV18 | - | - | TGTGCCAGCTCCCCGGGTGCCGAAGAAGGACTGTTTTTT | CASSPGAEEGLFF
TRBJ1-2 | TRBV14 | - | - | TGTGCCAGCAGCCAAGTATGGGGAATAAGCGGCTACACCTTC | CASSQVWGISGYTF
TRBJ1-2 | TRBV9 | - | many | TGTGCCAGCAGCCCCATGACCCTCCCTAACTATGGCTACACCTTC | CASSPMTLPNYGYTF
TRBJ2-7 | TRBV15 | - | - | TGTGCCACCAGCAGGGAACCTAGTGGAGCCTACGGGCAGTACTTC | CATSREPSGAYGQYF
TRBJ1-2 | TRBV2 | - | many | TGTGCCAGCAGTGAAGGGAACGACTATGGCTACACCTTC | CASSEGNDYGYTF
TRBJ1-1 | TRBV3-1 | - | - | TGTGCCAGCAGCCAACTGCAGGCTAACACTGAAGCTTTCTTT | CASSQLQANTEAFF
TRBJ2-1 | TRBV11-2 | TRBD2 | many | TGTGCCAGCAGCTTAGTCCTAGCGGGAGAAAGGTACAATGAGCAGTTCTTC | CASSLVLAGERYNEQFF
TRBJ2-7 | TRBV5-1 | TRBD2 | few | TGCGCCAGCAGCTTGGCGCCGGGACTAGGTTCCTACGAGCAGTACTTC | CASSLAPGLGSYEQYF